These 9 T cell receptor beta chains were sequenced from one sample in a study of CD8 T cells in Susac syndrome. It was with random hexamers that roughly 0.45 to 1 ug RNA was reverse transcribed. TCRdb used MiXCR to reprocess the immunoSEQ multiplex PCR reads, holding one entry per CDR3 protein. Seen here are hundreds of thousands of distinct CDR3 sequences, 94% observed once, and the top ten hold about 0.14%. The sequenced sample consisted of CD4+ T cells from PBMCs. The receptor source for this set is a human donor with Susac syndrome.

This chain uses TRBV5-4 with TRBJ2-2; 8 bases align to TRBD1. The CDR3 contains 16 residues. V lost 0 bases, J lost 4 bases, and 5 bases stayed unmatched. Germline CDR1 reads SGHNT; CDR2 reads YYREEE (reference sequence). CDR3 protein: CASSLAAGGSTGELFF. In nucleotides, the CDR3 is TGTGCCAGCAGCTTGGCAGCAGGGGGCAGCACCGGGGAGCTGTTTTTT.

In DNA, the CDR3 is TGTGCCAGCACCATCTCGGGGGGGGCCTACGAGCAGTACTTC. Amino acids: CASTISGGAYEQYF. The chain carries TRBV7-9 and TRBJ2-7; TRBD2 matches 8 bases. Trimming at V came to 7 bases and at J to 2 bases, leaving 7 bases not matched to a gene. Per the germline V gene, CDR1 is SEHNR and CDR2 is FQNEAQ (reference sequence). The length of the CDR3 is 14 residues.

The rearrangement uses TRBV15 and TRBJ2-5; 7 bases fit TRBD1. The CDR3 spans 15 residues. Looked up from germline, CDR1 is LNHNV and CDR2 is YYDKDF (reference sequence). V was pared by 1 base and J by 2 bases, with 4 bases of the junction left unmatched. Here the CDR3 reads CATSRGGTEQETQYF. The CDR3 DNA follows: TGTGCCACCAGCAGAGGTGGGACAGAACAAGAGACCCAGTACTTC.

This chain links TRBV3-1 with TRBJ2-5, with D possibly matching TRBD2 (7 bases). The CDR3 is 14 amino acids. Per germline, CDR1 LGHDT and CDR2 YNNKEL (reference sequence). V lost 11 bases and J lost 3, with 19 bases in between. In nucleotides, the CDR3 is TGTGCCGCGTTCAGGGGAGGGACCAAAGAGACCCAGTACTTC. Its translation is CAAFRGGTKETQYF.

The rearrangement links TRBV14 to TRBJ2-2, with D perhaps matching TRBD2 (6 bases). This CDR3 region has 14 residues. V lost 6 bases and J lost 0, with 8 bases in between. Germline V CDR1 and CDR2: SGHDN, FVKESK. The CDR3: CASRREANTGELFF. The DNA for the CDR3 is TGTGCCAGCAGAAGGGAGGCGAACACCGGGGAGCTGTTTTTT.

The chain combines TRBV5-1 with TRBJ2-3; the D gene is possibly TRBD1 (5 bases). The germline gives CDR1 SGHRS, CDR2 YFSETQ. This CDR3 is 14 amino acids long. Trimming removed 0 bases at V and 4 bases at J, with 9 bases between. This CDR3 reads CASSLAGFSDTQYF. Written as DNA, the CDR3 is TGCGCCAGCAGCTTGGCAGGGTTCTCAGATACGCAGTATTTT.

V is TRBV6-2 or TRBV6-3 and J is TRBJ1-2; D not certain. Germline V gene data show CDR1 as MNHEY and CDR2 as SVGEGT. The CDR3 sequence is 11 residues long. With 8 bases removed from V and 1 base from J, the gap between germline ends came to 5 bases. CDR3 nucleotides: TGTGCCAGCCGAGTTAACTATGGCTACACCTTC. Its protein product is CASRVNYGYTF.

The genes are TRBV6-6 and TRBJ2-3; 10 bases line up with TRBD2. The CDR3 extends over 16 amino acids. The germline CDR1 and CDR2 sequences are MNHNY and SVGAGI (reference sequence). With 0 bases clipped from V and 7 bases from J, the junction kept 7 bases outside the gene matches. The CDR3 nucleotides read TGTGCCAGCAGTTACTCGTTTAGCGGGGGGCCGAATACGCAGTATTTT. Translating it yields CASSYSFSGGPNTQYF.

This clonotype showed up just once. The gene calls are TRBV4-1 and TRBJ1-5; TRBD1 matches at 7 bases. The CDR3 runs to 15 residues. The trim removed 1 base at V and 6 bases at J, leaving 6 bases unmatched. Germline CDR1 MGHRA, CDR2 YSYEKL. The CDR3 nucleotides read TGCGCCAGCAGCCAAGGACAGCAGGGGGGTCAGCCCCAGCATTTT. It codes for CASSQGQQGGQPQHF.